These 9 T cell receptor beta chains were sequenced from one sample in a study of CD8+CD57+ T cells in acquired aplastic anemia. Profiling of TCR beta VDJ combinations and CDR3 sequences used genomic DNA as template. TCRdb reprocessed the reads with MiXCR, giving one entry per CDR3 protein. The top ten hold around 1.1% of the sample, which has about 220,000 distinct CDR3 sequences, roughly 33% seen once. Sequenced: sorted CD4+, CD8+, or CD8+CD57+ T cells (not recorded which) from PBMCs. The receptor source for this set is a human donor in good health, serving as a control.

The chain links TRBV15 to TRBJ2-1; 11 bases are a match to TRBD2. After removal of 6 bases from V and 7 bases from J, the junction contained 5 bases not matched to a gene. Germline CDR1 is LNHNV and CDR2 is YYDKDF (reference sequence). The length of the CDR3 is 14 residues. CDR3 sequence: CATSLAGGGNEQFF. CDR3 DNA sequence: TGTGCCACCAGTTTAGCGGGAGGGGGGAATGAGCAGTTCTTC.

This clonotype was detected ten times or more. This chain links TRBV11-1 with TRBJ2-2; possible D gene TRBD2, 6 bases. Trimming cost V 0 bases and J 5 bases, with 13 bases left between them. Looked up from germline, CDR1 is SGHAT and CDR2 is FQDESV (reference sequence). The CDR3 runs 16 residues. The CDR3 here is CASSLASGSGTGELFF. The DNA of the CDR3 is TGTGCCAGCAGCTTAGCTTCCGGGAGTGGTACCGGGGAGCTGTTTTTT.

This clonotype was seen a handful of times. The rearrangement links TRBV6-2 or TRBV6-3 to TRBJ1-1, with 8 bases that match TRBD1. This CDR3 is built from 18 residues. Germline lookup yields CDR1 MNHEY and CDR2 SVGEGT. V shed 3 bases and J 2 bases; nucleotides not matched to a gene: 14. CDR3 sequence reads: CASSYSADRATLNTEAFF. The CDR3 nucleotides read TGTGCCAGCAGTTATAGCGCGGACAGGGCGACACTTAACACTGAAGCTTTCTTT.

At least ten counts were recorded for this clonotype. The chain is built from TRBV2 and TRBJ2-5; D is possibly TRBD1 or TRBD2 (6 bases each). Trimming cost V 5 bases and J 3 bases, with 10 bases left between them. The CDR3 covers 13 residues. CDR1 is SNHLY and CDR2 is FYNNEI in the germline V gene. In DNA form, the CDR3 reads TGTGCCAGCAGTAGGAGGGACAAAGAGACCCAGTACTTC. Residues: CASSRRDKETQYF.

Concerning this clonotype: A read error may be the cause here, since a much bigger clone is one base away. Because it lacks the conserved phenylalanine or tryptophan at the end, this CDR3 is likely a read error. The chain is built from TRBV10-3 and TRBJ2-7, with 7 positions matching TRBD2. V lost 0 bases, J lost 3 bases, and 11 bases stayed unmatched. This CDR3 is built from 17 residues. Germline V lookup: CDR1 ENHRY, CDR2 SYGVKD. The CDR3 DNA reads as TGTGCCATCAGTGAGTCGATTATTATGGCTAGCGGCTACGAGCAGTACCTC. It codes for CAISESIIMASGYEQYL.

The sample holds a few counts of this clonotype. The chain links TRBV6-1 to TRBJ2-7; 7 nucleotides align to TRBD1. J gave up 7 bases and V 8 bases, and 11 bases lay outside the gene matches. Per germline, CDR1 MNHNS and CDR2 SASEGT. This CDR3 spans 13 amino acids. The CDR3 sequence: CASSDRESREQYF. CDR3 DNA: TGTGCCAGCTCCGACAGGGAATCACGGGAGCAGTACTTC.

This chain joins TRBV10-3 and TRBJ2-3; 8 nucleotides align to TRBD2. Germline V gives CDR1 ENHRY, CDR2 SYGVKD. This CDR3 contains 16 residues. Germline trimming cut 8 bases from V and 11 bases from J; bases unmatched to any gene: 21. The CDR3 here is CAIERGSGQGWNEQYF. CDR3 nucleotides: TGTGCCATCGAGCGGGGGTCAGGGCAGGGATGGAATGAGCAGTATTTT.

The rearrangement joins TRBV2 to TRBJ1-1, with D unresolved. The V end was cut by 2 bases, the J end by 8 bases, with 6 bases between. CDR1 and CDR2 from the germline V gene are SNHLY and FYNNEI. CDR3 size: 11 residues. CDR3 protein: CASSELGEAFF. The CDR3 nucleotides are TGTGCCAGCAGTGAACTGGGGGAAGCTTTCTTT.

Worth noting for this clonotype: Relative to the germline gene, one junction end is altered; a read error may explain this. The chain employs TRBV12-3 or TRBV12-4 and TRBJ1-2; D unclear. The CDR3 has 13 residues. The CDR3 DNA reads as TGTGCTAGCAGTTTAAGGGCAGTTTATGGCTACGCCTTC. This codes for CASSLRAVYGYAF.